These 27 T cell receptor beta chains share one sample of origin, sequenced in a study of T-cell reconstitution after alpha-beta-depleted transplantation in children. TCRbeta library preparation incorporated unique molecular identifiers. In TCRdb, the PCR reads were re-called with MiXCR into one record per CDR3 protein. The sample consists of about 580,000 distinct CDR3 sequences, about 21% of them appearing once. The sequencing used PBMCs, mostly from graft donor cells, collected 360 days after TCRalphabeta/CD19-depleted stem cell transplant. Receptor source: a boy younger than two who had a stem cell transplant for acute myeloid leukemia, so the T cells may come from the graft donor.

A few counts support this clonotype. This chain joins TRBV6-5 and TRBJ2-1; no firm D call. The CDR3 runs 14 residues. V lost 2 bases to trimming and J lost 4 bases, with 9 bases between them. The germline CDR1 and CDR2 sequences are MNHEY and SVGAGI. CDR3 residues: CASSYGVYYNEQFF. The CDR3 coding sequence is TGTGCCAGCAGTTACGGGGTCTATTACAATGAGCAGTTCTTC.

This clonotype has just a few counts. The rearrangement links TRBV18 to TRBJ2-5, with TRBD1 matching 7 bases. V gave up 6 bases and J gave up 2 bases; unmatched junction bases: 12. Germline loops: CDR1 KGHSH, CDR2 LQKENI. This CDR3 has 16 amino acids. Here the CDR3 reads CASSKVAGGPQETQYF. CDR3 coding DNA: TGTGCCAGCTCGAAGGTCGCAGGGGGACCTCAAGAGACCCAGTACTTC. Filled out from reference TRBV18 and TRBJ2-5, the complete variable domain reads NAGVMQNPRHLVRRRGQEARLRCSPMKGHSHVYWYRQLPEEGLKFMVYLQKENIIDESGMPKERFSAEFPKEGPSILRIQQVVRGDSAAYFCASSKVAGGPQETQYFGPGTRLLVL.

This clonotype was recorded once. The V gene is TRBV4-1, the J gene TRBJ2-2; the D gene is possibly TRBD2 (5 bases). CDR1 is MGHRA and CDR2 is YSYEKL in the germline V gene. The CDR3 has 16 residues. Trimming removed 7 bases from V and 5 bases from J, with 20 bases in between. The chain's CDR3 is CASTLTGLSDTGELFF. CDR3 DNA sequence: TGCGCCAGCACCCTTACCGGACTTTCAGATACCGGGGAGCTGTTTTTT.

This clonotype was observed a few times. The chain recombines TRBV12-3 or TRBV12-4 with TRBJ2-7; 8 bases are a match to TRBD2. The CDR3 has 15 residues. After removal of 5 bases from V and 1 base from J, the junction contained 7 bases not matched to a gene. The CDR3: CASSVSGARSYEQYF. The CDR3 DNA reads TGTGCCAGCAGTGTTAGCGGGGCGCGTTCCTACGAGCAGTACTTC.

This clonotype was seen only a few times. The V and J genes are TRBV6-5 and TRBJ1-1, with D tentatively TRBD1 (6 bases). The CDR3 spans 14 residues. CDR1 is MNHEY and CDR2 is SVGAGI in the germline V gene. Trimming cost V 2 bases and J 4 bases, with 11 bases left between them. The CDR3 loop reads CASSYRQQGTEAFF. The CDR3 DNA is TGTGCCAGCAGTTACCGTCAACAGGGCACTGAAGCTTTCTTT.

The rearrangement links TRBV12-3 or TRBV12-4 to TRBJ2-5, with TRBD1 identical over 7 bases. The CDR3 length is 15 residues. J was trimmed by 9 bases and V by 0 bases; bases with no gene match: 10. CDR3 sequence (DNA): TGTGCCAGCAGTTTAGCGGCACAGGGGATAAGACCCCAGTACTTC. This encodes CASSLAAQGIRPQYF.

At least ten counts were recorded for this clonotype. The V and J genes are TRBV20-1 and TRBJ2-7; D not resolved. Looked up from germline, CDR1 is DFQATT and CDR2 is SNEGSKA (reference sequence). The CDR3 extends over 11 amino acids. With 4 bases removed from V and 5 bases from J, the gap between germline ends came to 9 bases. The DNA of the CDR3 is TGCAGTGCTAACCGTTTCGACGAGCAGTACTTC. As protein: CSANRFDEQYF.

The gene calls are TRBV15 and TRBJ2-6; 8 bases map to TRBD1. The germline gives CDR1 LNHNV, CDR2 YYDKDF (reference sequence). Trimming removed 3 bases from V and 0 bases from J; junction bases left unmatched: 7. This CDR3 is built from 18 residues. CDR3 in amino acids: CATSRDRDDFSGANVLTF. CDR3 sequence (DNA): TGTGCCACCAGCAGGGACAGGGACGACTTCTCTGGGGCCAACGTCCTGACTTTC.

This clonotype was seen a few times. This chain's CDR3 is CASSPNPGYEQYF. The DNA of the CDR3 is TGTGCCAGCAGCCCGAACCCGGGCTACGAGCAGTACTTC. V gene TRBV7-6 combines with J gene TRBJ2-7; D remains unclear. V lost 5 bases to trimming and J lost 3 bases, with 11 bases between them. Germline V gives CDR1 SGHVS, CDR2 FNYEAQ. The CDR3 has 13 amino acids.

This clonotype was counted ten times or more. The chain carries TRBV5-1 and TRBJ2-2; no reliable D call. V was pared by 4 bases and J by 7 bases, with 8 bases between. The CDR3 covers 12 residues. CDR1 is SGHRS, CDR2 YFSETQ, per germline. In DNA, the CDR3 is TGCGCCAGCAGCATCGAGGTCGGGGAGCTGTTTTTT. Translation: CASSIEVGELFF.

This clonotype has ten or more counts. The CDR3 region is CASSSRGLYGYTF. CDR3 nucleotide sequence: TGTGCCAGCAGCTCGCGGGGCCTCTATGGCTACACCTTC. The chain couples TRBV12-3 or TRBV12-4 to TRBJ1-2; perhaps TRBD1 as D (5 bases). The V end was cut by 6 bases, the J end by 4 bases, with 12 bases between. The CDR3 covers 13 residues.

The sample holds many counts of this clonotype. The rearrangement links TRBV29-1 to TRBJ2-7; 7 nucleotides line up with TRBD1. Germline lookup yields CDR1 SQVTM and CDR2 ANQGSEA. This CDR3 has 13 residues. With V trimmed by 2 bases and J by 2 bases, 3 bases remained unmatched. CDR3: CSVEWDSTYEQYF. CDR3 bases: TGCAGCGTTGAATGGGACAGTACCTACGAGCAGTACTTC.

V and J are TRBV20-1 and TRBJ2-5; D may correspond to TRBD1 or TRBD2 (6 bases each). CDR3 size: 15 residues. The germline V and J ends were trimmed by 0 bases and 5 bases, with 16 bases remaining between them. The germline CDR1 and CDR2 sequences are DFQATT and SNEGSKA (reference sequence). This CDR3 reads CSARDPEGGGETQYF. CDR3 nucleotide sequence: TGCAGTGCTAGAGACCCAGAGGGGGGCGGGGAGACCCAGTACTTC.

The genes are TRBV11-3 and TRBJ2-2, with unresolved D. Deletions cut 5 bases from V and 5 bases from J, with 18 bases between. Germline CDR1 and CDR2: SGHNT and YENEEA. This CDR3 is 16 amino acids long. In nucleotides, the CDR3 is TGTGCCAGCAGCGTCCCCCGGCGGCCTTTAACCGGGGAGCTGTTTTTT. It codes for CASSVPRRPLTGELFF.

The genes are TRBV5-1 and TRBJ1-6, with D perhaps matching TRBD1 (5 bases). Trimming cost V 2 bases and J 9 bases, with 18 bases left between them. In germline, CDR1 is SGHRS, CDR2 YFSETQ. CDR3 length: 16 residues. CDR3 sequence: CASSFGNDRAGSPLHF. CDR3 DNA sequence: TGCGCCAGCAGCTTTGGGAATGACAGAGCGGGTTCACCCCTCCACTTT.

The gene calls are TRBV12-3 or TRBV12-4 and TRBJ1-5, with D possibly being TRBD1 (5 bases). The CDR3 sequence is 17 residues long. Trimming took 6 bases from V and 6 from J, leaving 24 bases between them. CDR3 protein: CASSSPGVSPSSQPQHF. CDR3 in DNA: TGTGCCAGCAGCTCCCCGGGGGTGTCTCCCTCCAGTCAGCCCCAGCATTTT.

This clonotype has ten or more counts. The rearrangement joins TRBV28 to TRBJ2-3; D not certain. Per germline, CDR1 MDHEN and CDR2 SYDVKM. The CDR3 spans 13 residues. V shed 6 bases and J shed 1 base, with 8 bases lying between them. CDR3 loop: CASSRRGTDTQYF. In DNA form, the CDR3 reads TGTGCCAGCAGCCGAAGGGGCACAGATACGCAGTATTTT.

This clonotype occurred a few times. The V call is TRBV20-1, the J call TRBJ2-5, with TRBD2 matching 8 bases. Trimming removed 0 bases from V and 0 bases from J; junction bases left unmatched: 6. The CDR3 is made up of 16 amino acids. Germline CDR1 is DFQATT and CDR2 is SNEGSKA (reference sequence). CDR3 in amino acids: CSARDFTSGNQETQYF. The CDR3 DNA follows: TGCAGTGCTAGAGATTTTACTAGCGGTAACCAAGAGACCCAGTACTTC.

Ten or more counts support this clonotype. The chain carries TRBV9 and TRBJ2-7; D is unclear. The CDR3 runs 12 residues. Trimming took off 2 bases at V and 6 bases at J, with 9 bases between the two ends. CDR1 SGDLS and CDR2 YYNGEE come from the germline V gene. CDR3 bases: TGTGCCAGCAGCGTTACTCGCGGCGAGCAGTACGTC. It yields the protein CASSVTRGEQYV.

This clonotype was detected only a few times. V and J are TRBV10-3 and TRBJ2-5; the match to TRBD2 covers 7 bases. Looked up from germline, CDR1 is ENHRY and CDR2 is SYGVKD. The CDR3 is 14 amino acids. The ends lost 4 bases at V and 6 bases at J; junction bases unmatched: 8. The CDR3 loop is CAISGTSLRQTQYF. The CDR3, as DNA: TGTGCCATCAGTGGGACTAGTCTAAGACAGACCCAGTACTTC.

This clonotype was seen many times. The chain has TRBV6-5 and TRBJ2-7, with D perhaps TRBD1 or TRBD2 (5 bases each). V was cut by 4 bases and J by 5 bases, with 15 bases left in between. Germline CDR1 is MNHEY and CDR2 is SVGAGI. The CDR3 spans 14 residues. The CDR3 sequence: CASSSPGRENEQYF. The CDR3, as DNA: TGTGCCAGCAGTTCTCCGGGACGTGAGAACGAGCAGTACTTC.

This chain connects TRBV20-1 to TRBJ1-1, with D unresolved. The V and J ends lost 3 bases and 10 bases respectively, with 15 bases between them. The germline V gene encodes CDR1 DFQATT and CDR2 SNEGSKA (reference sequence). The CDR3 has 12 amino acids. CDR3 in amino acids: CSARSGVGGAFF. CDR3 nucleotide sequence: TGCAGTGCTAGGTCCGGGGTTGGTGGAGCTTTCTTT.

This clonotype was found many times. The CDR3 here is CASSFGMVSYEQYF. In nucleotides, the CDR3 is TGTGCCAGCAGCTTCGGCATGGTCTCCTACGAGCAGTACTTC. The J gene is TRBJ2-7, the V gene TRBV7-9; D unclear. Germline CDR1 and CDR2: SEHNR and FQNEAQ (reference sequence). CDR3 length: 14 residues. V was cut by 3 bases and J by 0 bases, with 9 bases left in between.

This clonotype was seen repeatedly, ten times or more. The chain carries TRBV9 and TRBJ2-3; a weak D match, TRBD1 (6 bases). Trimming removed 2 bases at V and 6 bases at J, with 13 bases between. The CDR3 sequence is 14 residues long. CDR1 SGDLS and CDR2 YYNGEE come from the germline V gene. CDR3: CASSVFRGGDTQYF. In nucleotides, the CDR3 is TGTGCCAGCAGCGTGTTCAGGGGCGGGGATACGCAGTATTTT.

This clonotype has ten or more counts. In nucleotides, the CDR3 is TGTGCCAGCAGCCAACGGGACAGGGGTTTCTACAATGAGCAGTTCTTC. The encoded protein is CASSQRDRGFYNEQFF. This chain joins TRBV3-1 and TRBJ2-1, with 10 bases matching TRBD1. CDR3 size: 16 residues. The V and J ends lost 2 bases and 3 bases, in that order; junction bases with no gene match: 4. From germline, CDR1 is LGHDT and CDR2 YNNKEL (reference sequence).

The table lists this clonotype with a few counts. The V call is TRBV20-1, the J call TRBJ2-7, with 11 bases fitting TRBD1. The V and J ends lost 5 bases and 4 bases, in that order; junction bases with no gene match: 10. CDR1 is DFQATT, CDR2 SNEGSKA, per germline (reference sequence). The CDR3 sequence is 15 residues long. CDR3 nucleotide sequence: TGCAGTGCTCTTTCTGGACAGGGGGCGCCGTACGAGCAGTACTTC. It specifies CSALSGQGAPYEQYF.

This chain links TRBV20-1 with TRBJ2-2; the D gene is possibly TRBD1 (5 bases). Germline CDR1 DFQATT, CDR2 SNEGSKA (reference sequence). This CDR3 spans 16 amino acids. With 6 bases removed from V and 3 bases from J, the gap between germline ends came to 20 bases. Written as DNA, the CDR3 is TGCAGTGCGAGTGGGGCCCCCGATAGTGACACCGGGGAGCTGTTTTTT. Protein: CSASGAPDSDTGELFF.